The 27 T cell receptor beta chains below come from one sample, sequenced in a study of blood T cell repertoires in COVID-19. The table came from immunoSEQ multiplex PCR; TCRdb's copy has only in-frame clones and leaves some out. The data hold about 230,000 clones, with just over 85% observed a single time. Sequenced input: peripheral blood. All receptors derive from a man aged 50 to 60 with COVID-19, enrolled during active disease.

This rearrangement joins TRBV5-5 to TRBJ2-5; D may be TRBD1 (5 bases). There are 15 residues in the CDR3. V was pared by 0 bases and J by 2 bases, with 11 bases between. Germline V lookup: CDR1 SGHKS, CDR2 YYEKEE (reference sequence). The chain's CDR3 is CASSLDRRVQETQYF. CDR3 in DNA: TGTGCCAGCAGCTTGGACAGGAGAGTACAAGAGACCCAGTACTTC. Drawing the rest from reference TRBV5-5 and TRBJ2-5, the complete variable domain is DAGVTQSPTHLIKTRGQQVTLRCSPISGHKSVSWYQQVLGQGPQFIFQYYEKEERGRGNFPDRFSARQFPNYSSELNVNALLLGDSALYLCASSLDRRVQETQYFGPGTRLLVL.

A single count supports this clone. The chain joins TRBV10-3 to TRBJ2-7, with TRBD2 matching over 8 bases. The ends lost 7 bases at V and 1 base at J; junction bases unmatched: 3. CDR3 length equals 13 residues. CDR1 is ENHRY, CDR2 SYGVKD, per germline. The CDR3 DNA reads as TGTGCCATCACGGGCGGGGGGTCCTACGAGCAGTACTTC. Protein product: CAITGGGSYEQYF.

The rearrangement joins TRBV7-8 to TRBJ2-1; perhaps TRBD1 as D (5 bases). From germline, CDR1 is SGHVS and CDR2 FQNEAQ. Trimming removed 0 bases at V and 12 bases at J, with 9 bases between. The CDR3 has 12 amino acids. CDR3 coding DNA: TGTGCCAGCAGCTTAGCAGATCAGGGGCAGTTCTTC. Its protein is CASSLADQGQFF.

The rearrangement links TRBV7-3 to TRBJ1-1; TRBD1 might be the D (6 bases). Germline V gene lookup returns CDR1 SGHTA and CDR2 FQGTGA. The CDR3 is 16 amino acids. V lost 5 bases and J 0 bases, leaving 16 bases between the germline ends. In DNA, the CDR3 is TGTGCCAGCAGCCCCCAGGGAGGGGGATTGAACACTGAAGCTTTCTTT. Residues: CASSPQGGGLNTEAFF.

This clone has only one observation. This rearrangement joins TRBV6-5 to TRBJ2-3, with TRBD2 matching over 13 bases. Germline CDR1 is MNHEY and CDR2 is SVGAGI. This CDR3 spans 16 amino acids. J gave up 6 bases and V 4 bases, and 7 bases lay outside the gene matches. CDR3 sequence: CASSSMTSGGRDTQYF. The CDR3 region has the DNA TGTGCCAGCAGTTCCATGACTAGCGGGGGGAGGGATACGCAGTATTTT.

Only one count was recorded for this clone. The genes are TRBV5-6 and TRBJ1-2; D remains unclear. CDR3 size: 14 residues. Germline CDR1 reads SGHDT; CDR2 reads YYEEEE. Trimming took off 4 bases at V and 1 base at J, with 11 bases between the two ends. CDR3 sequence reads: CASSEQTINYGYTF. The CDR3 bases are TGTGCCAGCAGCGAACAGACGATTAACTATGGCTACACCTTC.

The table lists this clone with a count of one. The rearrangement links TRBV9 to TRBJ2-7; D perhaps matches TRBD1 (5 bases). Trimming removed 4 bases at V and 6 bases at J, with 11 bases between. Germline CDR1 reads SGDLS; CDR2 reads YYNGEE. The CDR3 has 12 amino acids. The DNA for the CDR3 is TGTGCCAGCAGCACAGCTCAGGGCGAGCAGTACTTC. Its translation: CASSTAQGEQYF.

V gene TRBV28 combines with J gene TRBJ1-1; tentative D call: TRBD1 (6 bases). The CDR3 consists of 12 residues. The germline CDR1 and CDR2 sequences are MDHEN and SYDVKM. Trimming pared 8 bases from V and 3 bases from J, leaving 10 bases between. The CDR3 nucleotides are TGTGCCAGCGCCAGGGGCTACACTGAAGCTTTCTTT. Translation gives CASARGYTEAFF.

This clone occurred once. The CDR3 loop is CASSLTKTGDTQYF. Here the CDR3 DNA reads TGTGCCAGTAGTCTCACCAAGACAGGGGATACGCAGTATTTT. The rearrangement uses TRBV19 and TRBJ2-3; 7 bases line up with TRBD1. CDR3 length: 14 amino acids. V was pared by 5 bases and J by 6 bases, with 8 bases of the junction left unmatched. Germline values: CDR1 LNHDA, CDR2 SQIVND (reference sequence).

This clone was seen just once. The J gene is TRBJ2-3, the V gene TRBV18; perhaps TRBD2 as D (7 bases). V shed 0 bases and J shed 2 bases, with 12 bases lying between them. The CDR3 covers 16 residues. Germline CDR1 and CDR2: KGHSH and LQKENI. CDR3 DNA: TGTGCCAGCTCACCACCCTGGGGGGGGGCCACAGATACGCAGTATTTT. Its protein is CASSPPWGGATDTQYF.

V is TRBV7-2 and J is TRBJ1-6; no reliable D call. Trimming left V 0 bases short and J 7 bases short, with 16 bases between. The germline CDR1 and CDR2 sequences are SGHTA and FQGNSA. The CDR3 spans 17 residues. CDR3 protein: CASSLAFARFANSPLHF. DNA of the CDR3: TGTGCCAGCAGCTTAGCTTTTGCCAGGTTCGCGAATTCACCCCTCCACTTT.

Only a few counts were recorded for this clone. The chain combines TRBV18 with TRBJ1-1; 9 positions agree with TRBD1. The CDR3 extends over 14 amino acids. Per the germline V gene, CDR1 is KGHSH and CDR2 is LQKENI. After removal of 3 bases from V and 5 bases from J, the junction contained 4 bases not matched to a gene. The CDR3 is CASSPGTGRTEAFF. The CDR3 nucleotides are TGTGCCAGCTCACCCGGGACAGGGCGTACTGAAGCTTTCTTT.

The DNA of the CDR3 is TGTGCCAGCAGTTTTGGACTAGCCCGTAAAGACCAGTACTTC. Protein product: CASSFGLARKDQYF. V and J are TRBV27 and TRBJ2-5; 8 positions agree with TRBD2. Germline-derived CDR1 and CDR2 are MNHEY and SMNVEV (reference sequence). V lost 3 bases and J lost 10; bases outside the gene matches: 10. The CDR3 spans 14 residues.

This clone was observed a single time. This chain uses TRBV6-5 with TRBJ1-2; TRBD1 agrees at 8 bases. CDR1 MNHEY and CDR2 SVGAGI come from the germline V gene. V dropped 8 bases and J dropped 7; count of bases not matched to a gene: 6. The CDR3 has 12 amino acids. CDR3 sequence reads: CASGSRGLGYTF. The CDR3 bases are TGTGCCAGCGGGTCCAGGGGGCTTGGCTACACCTTC.

This clone appeared a few times. The chain couples TRBV18 to TRBJ1-1, with a possible D match to TRBD1 (6 bases). Looked up from germline, CDR1 is KGHSH and CDR2 is LQKENI. Trimming removed 5 bases from V and 10 bases from J, with 11 bases in between. There are 11 residues in the CDR3. The CDR3 region has the DNA TGTGCCAGCTCATCGACAGGATTAGCTTTCTTT. Amino acids: CASSSTGLAFF.

The gene calls are TRBV9 and TRBJ1-2, with a tentative D call TRBD1 (6 bases). CDR3 length equals 15 residues. CDR1 is SGDLS and CDR2 is YYNGEE in the germline V gene. The V end was cut by 4 bases, the J end by 0 bases, with 13 bases between. This chain's CDR3 is CASSTHQGTNYGYTF. CDR3 DNA: TGTGCCAGCAGCACACACCAGGGGACTAACTATGGCTACACCTTC.

The genes are TRBV6-6 and TRBJ2-7; 7 bases align to TRBD1. From germline, CDR1 is MNHNY and CDR2 SVGAGI (reference sequence). This CDR3 region has 14 residues. V was pared by 7 bases and J by 2 bases, with 8 bases of the junction left unmatched. The CDR3 nucleotides are TGTGCCAGCATACTACAGGGGACCCCCTACGAGCAGTACTTC. Its protein is CASILQGTPYEQYF.

The CDR3 DNA reads TGTGCCACCAGCAGAGATAGAGAAGAAGACGAGCAGTACTTC. Amino acid sequence: CATSRDREEDEQYF. This sequence joins TRBV15 and TRBJ2-7; D is uncertain. Trimming shortened V by 0 bases and J by 5 bases, and 11 bases separated the two germline ends. This CDR3 is 14 amino acids long. The germline CDR1 and CDR2 sequences are LNHNV and YYDKDF (reference sequence). Using reference TRBV15 and TRBJ2-7 for the parts outside the CDR3, the full variable domain is DAMVIQNPRYQVTQFGKPVTLSCSQTLNHNVMYWYQQKSSQAPKLLFHYYDKDFNNEADTPDNFQSRRPNTSFCFLDIRSPGLGDTAMYLCATSRDREEDEQYFGPGTRLTVT.

The chain carries TRBV5-1 and TRBJ1-5; TRBD1 matches at 9 bases. The CDR3 is 15 residues long. With V trimmed by 4 bases and J by 4 bases, 6 bases remained unmatched. Germline CDR1 is SGHRS and CDR2 is YFSETQ. The CDR3 nucleotides read TGCGCCAGCAGCCCGGGACAGGGAAGAAATCAGCCCCAGCATTTT. This translates into CASSPGQGRNQPQHF.

The CDR3: CASSRDRNTEAFF. The CDR3 coding sequence is TGCGCCAGCAGTCGGGACAGGAACACTGAAGCTTTCTTT. The rearrangement uses TRBV10-1 and TRBJ1-1; 7 nucleotides match TRBD1. CDR1 and CDR2 (germline): WNHNN, SYGVQD (reference sequence). The CDR3 spans 13 residues. V lost 5 bases, J lost 1 base, and 1 base stayed unmatched.

The chain links TRBV19 to TRBJ1-2; 7 bases match TRBD1. V lost 4 bases to trimming and J lost 3 bases; unmatched junction nucleotides: 8. Germline V gene sequence: CDR1 LNHDA, CDR2 SQIVND (reference sequence). There are 15 residues in the CDR3. In nucleotides, the CDR3 is TGTGCCAGTAGTAAAGACAGGGCGTTCGACTATGGCTACACCTTC. Translated: CASSKDRAFDYGYTF.

CDR3: CASSSPGQGNHEQYF. Written as DNA, the CDR3 is TGTGCCAGCAGCTCGCCGGGACAGGGGAACCACGAGCAGTACTTC. The chain combines TRBV5-4 with TRBJ2-7, with 10 nucleotides matching TRBD1. The CDR3 covers 15 residues. Germline trimming cut 3 bases from V and 5 bases from J; bases unmatched to any gene: 8. Germline V gives CDR1 SGHNT, CDR2 YYREEE (reference sequence).

The chain recombines TRBV19 with TRBJ1-6; 7 bases match TRBD1. This CDR3 has 14 residues. Germline loops: CDR1 LNHDA, CDR2 SQIVND (reference sequence). Trimming removed 6 bases from V and 4 bases from J; junction bases left unmatched: 3. DNA of the CDR3: TGTGCCAGTAGAGGGACAGCATATAATTCACCCCTCCACTTT. Residues: CASRGTAYNSPLHF.

The rearrangement joins TRBV30 to TRBJ2-7; D might be TRBD2 (5 bases). Between the trimmed V and J ends, which lost 3 bases and 5 bases, there was a span of 17 bases. Germline V gene lookup returns CDR1 GTSNPN and CDR2 SVGIG (reference sequence). The CDR3 covers 14 residues. The CDR3 bases are TGTGCCTGGAGCCCCATCGGGGTTGGGAACGAGCAGTACTTC. Amino acids: CAWSPIGVGNEQYF.

This clone was counted once. V is TRBV30 and J is TRBJ2-3, with a weak D call TRBD1 (5 bases). This CDR3 has 14 amino acids. Germline CDR1 is GTSNPN and CDR2 is SVGIG (reference sequence). The V and J ends lost 0 bases and 4 bases respectively, with 11 bases between them. DNA of the CDR3: TGTGCCTGGAGTGTACAATGGGGCCCAGATACGCAGTATTTT. It is translated as CAWSVQWGPDTQYF.

The V and J genes are TRBV5-4 and TRBJ2-1; 7 bases match TRBD2. The J segment lost 4 bases and the V segment lost 4 bases, leaving 2 bases of the junction unmatched. CDR3 length equals 13 residues. Germline V gene lookup returns CDR1 SGHNT and CDR2 YYREEE (reference sequence). CDR3 DNA sequence: TGTGCCAGCAGCACCGGGGGGTACAATGAGCAGTTCTTC. It codes for CASSTGGYNEQFF.

This chain uses TRBV3-1 (or the pseudogene TRBV3-2) with TRBJ2-5; D is unclear. V was clipped by 6 bases and J by 0 bases, with 8 bases between them. CDR1 LGHDT and CDR2 YNNKEL come from the germline V gene (reference sequence). The CDR3 extends over 13 amino acids. DNA for the CDR3: TGTGCCAGCAGTCTCAGGTACCAAGAGACCCAGTACTTC. This codes for CASSLRYQETQYF.